Given below is one TCR beta chain in context. The antigen is undetermined. MiXCR was run by TCRdb on the reads, yielding one entry per CDR3 protein. The profile shows 450,000 to 550,000 distinct CDR3 sequences, about 15% of them singletons. Germline loops: CDR1 LGHDT, CDR2 YNNKEL (reference sequence). The CDR3 sequence is 14 residues long. Trimming stripped 1 base from V and 5 bases from J, with 12 bases between. The sample comes from a study of T cell repertoires in cytomegalovirus infection. On the study more broadly: Indicated by public TCR beta signatures were CMV infection and matching HLA type.

The study, taken as a whole, reports: Ex vivo, HLA-C-restricted CMV-specific TCR beta clonotypes prevailed over the rest of the response. The cumulative frequency of public TCR beta families identified carriers of CMV plus the relevant HLA.

The chain joins TRBV3-1 to TRBJ2-7; D unresolved. Sequencing was done on a sample of CD8+ T cells from PBMCs. This TCR came from a human donor in good health (CMV status not recorded). Some clones in this sample may be carry-over from other donors' samples. In DNA form, the CDR3 reads TGTGCCAGCAGCCAAGGCCAGCTTGGCCACGAGCAGTACTTC. Residues: CASSQGQLGHEQYF.